One sample yielded the 27 T cell receptor beta chains listed below, sequenced in a study of cytomegalovirus exposure and HLA in healthy donors. Both 60 Vbeta primers and 13 Jbeta primers went into the PCR. This table comes from immunoSEQ multiplex PCR, and its TCRdb copy is limited to in-frame clones, with some not included. The sample holds around 200,000 clones, 70% to 85% seen once. Sequencing used PBMCs. The receptors derive from a woman aged 55 to 70 in good health and CMV-seropositive.

The J gene is TRBJ1-2, the V gene TRBV10-3; D is unresolved. This CDR3 is 13 amino acids long. With 5 bases removed from V and 3 bases from J, the gap between germline ends came to 10 bases. Germline assignment: CDR1 ENHRY and CDR2 SYGVKD. The CDR3 nucleotides read TGTGCCATCAGTACGTCGACTGACTATGGCTACACCTTC. This gives the protein CAISTSTDYGYTF.

In DNA form, the CDR3 reads TGTGCCAGCTCACCACCGGGCAGGATCTACGAGCAGTACTTC. It translates to CASSPPGRIYEQYF. The chain uses TRBV18 and TRBJ2-7; D is ambiguous. CDR1 is KGHSH and CDR2 is LQKENI in the germline V gene. V dropped 0 bases and J dropped 3 bases, with 9 bases sitting between them. This CDR3 has 14 residues. The variable domain in full, completed from reference TRBV18 and TRBJ2-7, reads NAGVMQNPRHLVRRRGQEARLRCSPMKGHSHVYWYRQLPEEGLKFMVYLQKENIIDESGMPKERFSAEFPKEGPSILRIQQVVRGDSAAYFCASSPPGRIYEQYFGPGTRLTVT.

The rearrangement uses TRBV5-1 and TRBJ2-3, with 9 positions matching TRBD1. Germline V lookup: CDR1 SGHRS, CDR2 YFSETQ. Trimming at V came to 9 bases and at J to 3 bases, leaving 8 bases not matched to a gene. The CDR3 is made up of 14 amino acids. The DNA for the CDR3 is TGCGCCATCTCGACCGGACAGGGGACAGATACGCAGTATTTT. Translating it yields CAISTGQGTDTQYF.

The chain is built from TRBV4-2 and TRBJ2-6, with 9 bases that match TRBD2. Germline assignment: CDR1 LGHNA and CDR2 YNFKEQ. Trimming took 0 bases from V and 0 from J; bases not matched to a gene: 6. The CDR3 is 19 residues long. This CDR3 reads CASSQESGGSYSGANVLTF. The CDR3 DNA sequence: TGTGCCAGCAGCCAAGAGAGCGGGGGGTCCTACTCTGGGGCCAACGTCCTGACTTTC.

The rearrangement joins TRBV6-5 to TRBJ2-1; the D is unclear. The CDR3 sequence is 15 residues long. CDR1 is MNHEY and CDR2 is SVGAGI in the germline V gene. V was pared by 6 bases and J by 1 base, with 13 bases between. The DNA for the CDR3 is TGTGCCAGCAGGCCGGGTCTAAGTTCCTACAATGAGCAGTTCTTC. It specifies CASRPGLSSYNEQFF.

The genes are TRBV6-1 and TRBJ1-5; 8 bases are shared with TRBD1. With V trimmed by 4 bases and J by 6 bases, 14 bases remained unmatched. CDR1 and CDR2 (germline): MNHNS, SASEGT. The CDR3 totals 17 residues. DNA for the CDR3: TGTGCCAGCAGTGGATCAGGGGGCTCCGGGTCTGGTCAGCCCCAGCATTTT. Translation gives CASSGSGGSGSGQPQHF.

This clone is a singleton in its sample. This chain links TRBV2 with TRBJ1-1; the D gene is possibly TRBD1 (5 bases). This CDR3 comprises 12 residues. Trimming removed 9 bases from V and 2 bases from J, with 10 bases in between. From germline, CDR1 is SNHLY and CDR2 FYNNEI. CDR3 region: CARATVNTEAFF. In DNA form, the CDR3 reads TGTGCCAGAGCGACAGTTAACACTGAAGCTTTCTTT.

The J gene is TRBJ2-7, the V gene TRBV5-5; 9 bases fit TRBD2. CDR1 is SGHKS, CDR2 YYEKEE, per germline (reference sequence). With V trimmed by 2 bases and J by 5 bases, 11 bases remained unmatched. The CDR3 is 16 residues long. The CDR3 DNA is TGTGCCAGCAGCTTTGGACTAGCGACACCGTGGGACGAGCAGTACTTC. This translates into CASSFGLATPWDEQYF.

This clone was observed a few times. This chain connects TRBV2 to TRBJ1-2; maybe TRBD1 (5 bases). Germline V gives CDR1 SNHLY, CDR2 FYNNEI. V dropped 4 bases and J dropped 3 bases, with 9 bases sitting between them. The CDR3 has 13 amino acids. In DNA, the CDR3 is TGTGCCAGCAGTGCAGAACAGGACTATGGCTACACCTTC. Translating gives CASSAEQDYGYTF.

This chain links TRBV10-1 with TRBJ1-1; D unclear. V lost 0 bases and J 4 bases, leaving 6 bases between the germline ends. CDR1 and CDR2 (germline): WNHNN, SYGVQD (reference sequence). This CDR3 comprises 13 residues. The CDR3 protein is CASSESGSTEAFF. The DNA for the CDR3 is TGCGCCAGCAGTGAGTCCGGGAGCACTGAAGCTTTCTTT.

J is TRBJ1-5 and V is TRBV6-6, with 9 nucleotides matching TRBD1. Per germline, CDR1 MNHNY and CDR2 SVGAGI (reference sequence). This CDR3 is 14 amino acids long. With V trimmed by 5 bases and J by 4 bases, 3 bases remained unmatched. The CDR3 spells CASSQDRGNQPQHF. The CDR3 nucleotides are TGTGCCAGCAGTCAAGACAGGGGGAATCAGCCCCAGCATTTT.

The rearrangement links TRBV28 to TRBJ2-1; TRBD2 matches 13 bases. Germline values: CDR1 MDHEN, CDR2 SYDVKM. The CDR3 spans 14 residues. The trim removed 8 bases at V and 5 bases at J, leaving 3 bases unmatched. The CDR3 nucleotides read TGTGCCAGCGTACTAGCGGGGGGGGACAATGAGCAGTTCTTC. It yields the protein CASVLAGGDNEQFF.

V is TRBV7-3 and J is TRBJ1-1, with 8 bases identical to TRBD1. Germline trimming cut 0 bases from V and 1 base from J; bases unmatched to any gene: 4. Germline CDR1 reads SGHTA; CDR2 reads FQGTGA. This CDR3 spans 16 amino acids. The CDR3 is CASSLTFGQGNTEAFF. The CDR3 DNA reads TGTGCCAGCAGCTTAACGTTCGGACAGGGGAACACTGAAGCTTTCTTT.

The CDR3 here is CASSRGVFPLHF. DNA of the CDR3: TGTGCCAGCTCACGAGGTGTTTTTCCCCTCCACTTT. The chain uses TRBV18 and TRBJ1-6; D is uncertain. Germline CDR1 reads KGHSH; CDR2 reads LQKENI. V dropped 4 bases and J dropped 13 bases, with 11 bases sitting between them. This CDR3 region has 12 residues. Full variable domain (missing parts from reference TRBV18 and TRBJ1-6): NAGVMQNPRHLVRRRGQEARLRCSPMKGHSHVYWYRQLPEEGLKFMVYLQKENIIDESGMPKERFSAEFPKEGPSILRIQQVVRGDSAAYFCASSRGVFPLHFGNGTRLTVT.

This chain links TRBV28 with TRBJ2-7; the D is unclear. Germline values: CDR1 MDHEN, CDR2 SYDVKM. This CDR3 has 11 residues. Trimming stripped 5 bases from V and 7 bases from J, with 9 bases between. CDR3 amino acids: CASSITWEQYF. The CDR3 DNA reads TGTGCCAGCAGTATTACATGGGAGCAGTACTTC.

This chain connects TRBV18 to TRBJ2-7; D remains ambiguous. The CDR3 extends over 14 amino acids. Germline V gives CDR1 KGHSH, CDR2 LQKENI. Trimming shortened V by 3 bases and J by 1 base, and 10 bases separated the two germline ends. The CDR3 DNA sequence: TGTGCCAGCTCACCCGACAACAGATCCTACGAGCAGTACTTC. Amino acid sequence: CASSPDNRSYEQYF.

This chain connects TRBV30 to TRBJ2-3; the D gene is possibly TRBD1 (6 bases). The CDR3 is 14 amino acids. Germline V gene data show CDR1 as GTSNPN and CDR2 as SVGIG (reference sequence). The V and J ends lost 5 bases and 1 base respectively, with 13 bases between them. CDR3 DNA sequence: TGTGCCTGGGACGGGACACCAGGCACAGATACGCAGTATTTT. Protein: CAWDGTPGTDTQYF.

V usage is TRBV11-3 and J usage is TRBJ2-1; D perhaps matches TRBD1 (6 bases). V was clipped by 5 bases and J by 8 bases, with 19 bases between them. The CDR3 is 15 amino acids. Germline CDR1 SGHNT, CDR2 YENEEA. CDR3 nucleotides: TGTGCCAGCAGCCGTGGATCTACGAAGGGGGATGAGCAGTTCTTC. The encoded protein is CASSRGSTKGDEQFF.

V gene TRBV18 combines with J gene TRBJ1-1; maybe TRBD1 (5 bases). V was trimmed by 4 bases and J by 11 bases, leaving 14 bases between them. Germline V gene lookup returns CDR1 KGHSH and CDR2 LQKENI. The CDR3 extends over 12 amino acids. The CDR3: CASSRQSPPAFF. The CDR3 DNA is TGTGCCAGCTCACGACAGTCTCCCCCGGCTTTCTTT.

The chain joins TRBV29-1 to TRBJ2-6, with 8 nucleotides matching TRBD1. Germline V CDR1 and CDR2: SQVTM, ANQGSEA. V trimming: 6 bases; J trimming: 2 bases; junction bases outside the gene matches: 3. The CDR3 spans 14 residues. CDR3: CSVMTGAGANVLTF. CDR3 nucleotide sequence: TGCAGCGTCATGACAGGGGCTGGGGCCAACGTCCTGACTTTC.

This chain uses TRBV5-1 with TRBJ2-7; the match to TRBD2 covers 7 bases. V shed 5 bases, J shed 4 bases, and the junction held 9 bases outside the gene matches. CDR1 is SGHRS, CDR2 YFSETQ, per germline. The CDR3 is made up of 14 amino acids. The CDR3, as DNA: TGCGCCAGCAGTTTTGGACTAGGGGCATACGAGCAGTACTTC. The encoded protein is CASSFGLGAYEQYF.

The rearrangement uses TRBV10-2 and TRBJ2-7, with 9 nucleotides matching TRBD2. With 0 bases clipped from V and 3 bases from J, the junction kept 6 bases outside the gene matches. Germline assignment: CDR1 WSHSY and CDR2 SAAADI. The CDR3 contains 16 residues. Here the CDR3 DNA reads TGCGCCAGCAGTGAGTCGACTCTAGCGGGAATCTACGAGCAGTACTTC. This encodes CASSESTLAGIYEQYF.

Only one count was recorded for this clone. The chain links TRBV9 to TRBJ2-5, with TRBD1 matching over 10 bases. The V segment lost 4 bases and the J segment 5 bases; nucleotides outside the gene matches: 8. The CDR3 contains 15 residues. Germline assignment: CDR1 SGDLS and CDR2 YYNGEE. CDR3 DNA: TGTGCCAGCAGCATTAGGACAGGGGGTCTGGAGACCCAGTACTTC. Translated, it gives CASSIRTGGLETQYF.

The table lists this clone with a count of one. V and J are TRBV2 and TRBJ2-1; 10 bases fit TRBD1. CDR3 size: 15 residues. V was pared by 3 bases and J by 4 bases, with 3 bases of the junction left unmatched. The germline gives CDR1 SNHLY, CDR2 FYNNEI. CDR3 DNA: TGTGCCAGCAGTGATCTGGGACAGGGGTACAATGAGCAGTTCTTC. Its translation is CASSDLGQGYNEQFF.

CDR3 DNA sequence: TGTGCCAGCAGCGTCTTAGCGGGGGAGTCAGATACGCAGTATTTT. Amino acid sequence: CASSVLAGESDTQYF. This chain uses TRBV9 with TRBJ2-3, with 9 bases aligning to TRBD2. In germline, CDR1 is SGDLS, CDR2 YYNGEE. The CDR3 runs to 15 residues. With 2 bases clipped from V and 4 bases from J, the junction kept 5 bases outside the gene matches.

The chain has TRBV28 and TRBJ2-3, with D maybe TRBD2 (5 bases). In germline, CDR1 is MDHEN, CDR2 SYDVKM. V lost 4 bases, J lost 1 base, and 6 bases lay in between. The CDR3 is made up of 13 amino acids. The CDR3 nucleotides read TGTGCCAGCAGTTACGGGGGCACAGATACGCAGTATTTT. This sequence encodes CASSYGGTDTQYF.

The chain combines TRBV9 with TRBJ1-5; D perhaps matches TRBD1 (5 bases). The ends were cut back, 3 bases at V and 7 bases at J, with 14 bases in the middle. The CDR3 loop spans 14 amino acids. CDR1 SGDLS and CDR2 YYNGEE come from the germline V gene. The CDR3 bases are TGTGCCAGCAGCGCCGGCAGGGAGGGCCAGCCCCAGCATTTT. Translation gives CASSAGREGQPQHF.